Following are 8 T cell receptor beta chains from one sample sequenced in a study of blood T cell repertoires in COVID-19. Clones were read by immunoSEQ multiplex PCR, and TCRdb kept only the in-frame ones, dropping some. The sample holds just over 150,000 clones, roughly 90% seen once. Sequenced: PBMCs or T cells enriched from blood (not recorded which). The receptors originated from a woman aged 45-65 years who had recovered from COVID-19.

This chain connects TRBV9 to TRBJ1-1, with a weak D call TRBD1 (6 bases). Germline loops: CDR1 SGDLS, CDR2 YYNGEE. This CDR3 has 14 amino acids. The V end was cut by 0 bases, the J end by 0 bases, with 6 bases between. This CDR3 reads CASSVGQVNTEAFF. CDR3 DNA: TGTGCCAGCAGCGTAGGACAGGTGAACACTGAAGCTTTCTTT.

The chain links TRBV6-5 to TRBJ2-2, with D unresolved. Trimming left V 8 bases short and J 7 bases short, with 14 bases between. The CDR3 covers 13 residues. Germline V lookup: CDR1 MNHEY, CDR2 SVGAGI. The CDR3 DNA is TGTGCCAGCGGCCCCCCAGGTTTCGGGGAGCTGTTTTTT. Translating it yields CASGPPGFGELFF.

The chain uses TRBV19 and TRBJ1-3, with 7 bases fitting TRBD1. In germline, CDR1 is LNHDA, CDR2 SQIVND (reference sequence). This CDR3 has 15 residues. Germline trimming cut 3 bases from V and 4 bases from J; bases unmatched to any gene: 6. CDR3 bases: TGTGCCAGTAGTATCGAGATGACAGGGGGAAACACCATATATTTT. Amino acid sequence: CASSIEMTGGNTIYF. Variable domain in full (rest from reference TRBV19 and TRBJ1-3): DGGITQSPKYLFRKEGQNVTLSCEQNLNHDAMYWYRQDPGQGLRLIYYSQIVNDFQKGDIAEGYSVSREKKESFPLTVTSAQKNPTAFYLCASSIEMTGGNTIYFGEGSWLTVV.

This clone was picked up a small number of times. The chain links TRBV5-4 to TRBJ1-5; D is perhaps TRBD1 (6 bases). The CDR3 runs to 16 residues. Trimming shortened V by 0 bases and J by 3 bases, and 13 bases separated the two germline ends. Germline loops: CDR1 SGHNT, CDR2 YYREEE (reference sequence). The CDR3 DNA is TGTGCCAGCAGCTTGGTCCGCCGACAGGTCAATCAGCCCCAGCATTTT. Residues: CASSLVRRQVNQPQHF.

This clone was picked up a small number of times. The chain combines TRBV19 with TRBJ2-2, with 8 nucleotides matching TRBD1. The CDR3 has 17 residues. The germline CDR1 and CDR2 sequences are LNHDA and SQIVND (reference sequence). V lost 3 bases to trimming and J lost 1 base; unmatched junction nucleotides: 7. The CDR3 spells CASSMPTGQGNTGELFF. The CDR3 DNA is TGTGCCAGTAGTATGCCCACCGGACAGGGGAACACCGGGGAGCTGTTTTTT.

This sequence joins TRBV3-1 (or the pseudogene TRBV3-2) and TRBJ2-7; D remains unclear. Germline assignment: CDR1 LGHDT and CDR2 YNNKEL (reference sequence). The CDR3 has 13 residues. Between the trimmed V and J ends, which lost 4 bases and 2 bases, there was a span of 9 bases. The CDR3 sequence: CASSLPGTYEQYF. The CDR3 DNA follows: TGTGCCAGCAGCCTACCGGGTACCTACGAGCAGTACTTC.

This clone has a single count. The V gene is TRBV19, the J gene TRBJ1-2; 10 bases are a match to TRBD1. This CDR3 has 15 residues. Germline values: CDR1 LNHDA, CDR2 SQIVND (reference sequence). The V and J ends lost 2 bases and 6 bases, in that order; junction bases with no gene match: 6. CDR3 coding DNA: TGTGCCAGTAGTATAACCGGGACAGGGGTTGATGGCTACACCTTC. Residues: CASSITGTGVDGYTF.

The V and J genes are TRBV5-5 and TRBJ1-2; no reliable D call. Germline lookup yields CDR1 SGHKS and CDR2 YYEKEE (reference sequence). V lost 4 bases, J lost 5 bases, and 9 bases lay in between. This CDR3 comprises 12 residues. CDR3 sequence (DNA): TGTGCCAGCAGCCCGCACAGTTATGGCTACACCTTC. Translation gives CASSPHSYGYTF.